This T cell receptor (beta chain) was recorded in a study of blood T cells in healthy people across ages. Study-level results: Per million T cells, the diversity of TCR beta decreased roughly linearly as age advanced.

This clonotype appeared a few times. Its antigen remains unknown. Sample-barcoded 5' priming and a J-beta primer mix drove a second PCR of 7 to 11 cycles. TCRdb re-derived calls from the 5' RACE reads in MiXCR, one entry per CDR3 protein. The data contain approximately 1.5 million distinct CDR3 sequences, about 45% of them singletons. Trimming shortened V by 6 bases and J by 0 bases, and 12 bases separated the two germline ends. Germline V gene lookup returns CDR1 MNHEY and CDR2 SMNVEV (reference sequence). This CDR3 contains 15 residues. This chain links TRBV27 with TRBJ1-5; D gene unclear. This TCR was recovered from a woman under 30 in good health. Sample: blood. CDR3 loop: CASRAGENSNQPQHF. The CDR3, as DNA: TGTGCCAGCAGGGCCGGGGAGAATAGCAATCAGCCCCAGCATTTT.